This record concerns one TCR beta chain sequence. The antigen is unknown. One junction end does not reproduce the germline sequence, and a read error may be involved. Time point denoted: sample taken at primary tumor resection. Unsorted whole RNA of tumor, nontumor lung or frozen PBMC was sequenced. Samples were obtained from approximately 72 donors, all untreated early-stage non-small cell lung cancer patients. A single record per CDR3 protein comes from TCRdb applying MiXCR to the 5' RACE reads. The data show 50,000 to 65,000 distinct CDR3 sequences, with 8% to 9% seen just once and about 14% held by the top ten. This sample was included in a study of spatial heterogeneity in lung cancer. On the study more broadly: A consistent excess of beta-chain over alpha-chain sequences was detected.

There are 14 residues in the CDR3. Germline loops: CDR1 SQVTM, CDR2 ANQGSEA. General study findings and limits: Among blood samples, ubiquitous expanded tumor TCRs appeared more at resection than at follow-up.

The starting material was PBMCs, obtained at surgery. This receptor was identified in a female donor with early-stage non-small cell lung cancer. The chain combines TRBV29-1 with TRBJ2-6, with a weak D call TRBD1 (5 bases). The CDR3 DNA is TGCAGCGTAGATGACAACTCTGGGGCCAACGTCCCGACTTTC. Its translation is CSVDDNSGANVPTF. Full variable domain (rest looked up from reference TRBV29-1 and TRBJ2-6): SAVISQKPSRDICQRGTSLTIQCQVDSQVTMMFWYRQQPGQSLTLIATANQGSEATYESGFVIDKFPISRPNLTFSTLTVSNMSPEDSSIYLCSVDDNSGANVPTFGAGSRLTVL.